Listed here are 10 T cell receptor beta chains from one sample, sequenced in a study of T-cell memory formation after mild COVID-19. TCRdb reprocessed the 5' RACE reads via MiXCR and lists one record per CDR3 protein. The profile covers a few hundred thousand distinct CDR3 sequences, with around a tenth appearing a single time and 22% taken by the ten largest. The source material was PBMCs or a T cell subset sorted from them (not recorded which). These receptors were taken from a man younger than 30 who had mild COVID-19 (a few samples of this study predate the infection). Cell type and time point are not known.

The genes are TRBV29-1 and TRBJ2-1, with 10 bases fitting TRBD2. The CDR3 consists of 14 residues. Germline CDR1 SQVTM, CDR2 ANQGSEA. V trimming: 3 bases; J trimming: 7 bases; junction bases outside the gene matches: 6. CDR3 DNA sequence: TGCAGCGTTGATGGAGCGGGGGGGCAGAATGAGCAGTTCTTC. It encodes CSVDGAGGQNEQFF.

This rearrangement joins TRBV7-2 to TRBJ1-5; the match to TRBD1 covers 10 bases. V shed 9 bases, J shed 3 bases, and the junction held 11 bases outside the gene matches. Per germline, CDR1 SGHTA and CDR2 FQGNSA. This CDR3 is built from 16 residues. CDR3 DNA sequence: TGTGCCAGTTCGACAGGGGGCCCAACTACCAATCAGCCCCAGCATTTT. The encoded protein is CASSTGGPTTNQPQHF. Full variable domain (rest looked up from reference TRBV7-2 and TRBJ1-5): GAGVSQSPSNKVTEKGKDVELRCDPISGHTALYWYRQSLGQGLEFLIYFQGNSAPDKSGLPSDRFSAERTGGSVSTLTIQRTQQEDSAVYLCASSTGGPTTNQPQHFGDGTRLSIL.

This clonotype was observed a handful of times. The chain uses TRBV20-1 and TRBJ2-3; a possible D gene is TRBD1 (6 bases). Trimming shortened V by 6 bases and J by 3 bases, and 19 bases separated the two germline ends. Germline values: CDR1 DFQATT, CDR2 SNEGSKA (reference sequence). The CDR3 length is 15 residues. CDR3 loop: CSALGLQRGTDTQYF. The CDR3, as DNA: TGCAGTGCCCTCGGACTCCAAAGGGGGACAGATACGCAGTATTTT.

The chain carries TRBV3-1 and TRBJ2-1; D gene ambiguous. The V end was cut by 1 base, the J end by 6 bases, with 7 bases between. The V gene's germline CDR1 is LGHDT and CDR2 YNNKEL (reference sequence). CDR3 length: 13 residues. The CDR3 spells CASSQVDGNEQFF. CDR3 DNA sequence: TGTGCCAGCAGCCAAGTTGACGGCAATGAGCAGTTCTTC.

The chain is built from TRBV7-2 and TRBJ2-5; TRBD2 aligns across 9 bases. The CDR3 is 18 residues long. With 5 bases clipped from V and 1 base from J, the junction kept 14 bases outside the gene matches. Germline V CDR1 and CDR2: SGHTA, FQGNSA. The CDR3 is CASSPQGRLAVLQETQYF. In DNA form, the CDR3 reads TGTGCCAGCAGCCCACAAGGCCGACTAGCGGTTCTCCAAGAGACCCAGTACTTC.

This sequence joins TRBV9 and TRBJ1-3; 10 nucleotides agree with TRBD1. CDR3 length: 15 amino acids. Germline assignment: CDR1 SGDLS and CDR2 YYNGEE. J gave up 4 bases and V 3 bases, and 4 bases lay outside the gene matches. The DNA for the CDR3 is TGTGCCAGCAGCGGACAGGGGGCCGGGGGAAACACCATATATTTT. This encodes CASSGQGAGGNTIYF.

This clonotype has a handful of counts. The rearrangement joins TRBV25-1 to TRBJ1-6; no clear D gene. Trimming stripped 0 bases from V and 13 bases from J, with 16 bases between. Per the germline V gene, CDR1 is MGHDK and CDR2 is SYGVNS. This CDR3 comprises 15 residues. The CDR3 coding sequence is TGTGCCAGCAGTGAATACGGGCCAGTACAGTCGCCCCTCCACTTT. Its translation: CASSEYGPVQSPLHF.

This clonotype showed up just once. This chain links TRBV6-5 with TRBJ2-1, with TRBD2 identical over 9 bases. The V and J ends lost 4 bases and 8 bases, in that order; junction bases with no gene match: 9. The CDR3 totals 15 residues. Germline CDR1 and CDR2: MNHEY and SVGAGI. The CDR3 reads CASSWRTSAVDEQFF. In nucleotides, the CDR3 is TGTGCCAGCAGTTGGAGGACTAGCGCCGTAGATGAGCAGTTCTTC.

This clonotype appeared many times. V gene TRBV7-3 combines with J gene TRBJ2-3; D is unresolved. CDR1 is SGHTA and CDR2 is FQGTGA in the germline V gene. The CDR3 has 14 residues. Trimming pared 6 bases from V and 2 bases from J, leaving 12 bases between. The CDR3, as DNA: TGTGCCAGCAGGATGACCGGTACCACAGATACGCAGTATTTT. It translates to CASRMTGTTDTQYF.

This clonotype has ten or more counts. The chain employs TRBV12-3 or TRBV12-4 and TRBJ1-2; possibly TRBD1 for D (5 bases). The CDR3 runs to 13 residues. V was shortened by 5 bases and J by 1 base, with 8 bases between the two germline ends. The CDR3 here is CASSRDGNYGYTF. The CDR3 coding sequence is TGTGCCAGCAGTCGGGACGGTAACTATGGCTACACCTTC.